Listed below are T cell receptor beta chains from one sample, sequenced in a study of blood T cell repertoires in COVID-19. TCRdb's copy holds only in-frame clones and misses some; the assay was immunoSEQ multiplex PCR. The data contain under 300,000 clones, 75% to 90% of them singletons. Sequencing was performed on peripheral blood. The receptors come from a woman aged 55-69 years with active or convalescent COVID-19. Both conserved end residues are part of each CDR3. A D gene is named only where the DNA matches it firmly. Not all rows give a size; the values are once, few, many and, for expanded clones, a class.

d_gene	v_gene	abundance	j_gene	CDR3aa	CDR3nt
NA	TRBV6-5	NA	TRBJ1-1	CASSASVVLKAFF	TGTGCCAGCAGCGCGTCCGTAGTTTTAAAAGCTTTCTTT
TRBD1	TRBV3-1/TRBV3-2	NA	TRBJ1-1	CASSPLGQGPFF	TGTGCCAGCAGCCCTCTCGGACAGGGACCTTTCTTT
NA	TRBV7-9	NA	TRBJ1-1	CASSLSGNSGNTEAFF	TGTGCCAGCAGCTTAAGTGGAAACAGCGGGAACACTGAAGCTTTCTTT
NA	TRBV7-9	NA	TRBJ2-7	CASGQAISYEQYF	TGTGCCAGCGGGCAGGCTATTTCCTACGAGCAGTACTTC
TRBD1	TRBV5-1	once	TRBJ1-1	CASSLPTKQGRMGTEAFF	TGCGCCAGCAGCTTGCCAACTAAACAGGGGAGGATGGGCACTGAAGCTTTCTTT
NA	TRBV2	NA	TRBJ1-2	CASSPLQGGWGYTF	TGTGCCAGCAGCCCTCTCCAGGGAGGATGGGGCTACACCTTC
TRBD1	TRBV12-3/TRBV12-4	NA	TRBJ1-2	CASRDTGGGYTF	TGTGCCAGCAGGGATACAGGGGGGGGCTACACCTTC
TRBD1	TRBV29-1	NA	TRBJ2-1	CSGRDRVYNEQFF	TGCAGCGGACGGGACAGGGTCTACAATGAGCAGTTCTTC
NA	TRBV29-1	NA	TRBJ2-5	CSVGRGFETQYF	TGCAGCGTCGGTCGGGGGTTTGAGACCCAGTACTTC
NA	TRBV4-2	NA	TRBJ1-6	CASSQDLRQGGSYNSPLHF	TGTGCCAGCAGCCAAGATCTGCGGCAGGGAGGCTCCTATAATTCACCCCTCCACTTT
NA	TRBV18	few	TRBJ1-3	CASSPPNTHRSGNTIYF	TGTGCCAGCTCACCACCCAACACACACCGCTCTGGAAACACCATATATTTT
TRBD2	TRBV5-1	NA	TRBJ2-4	CASSPGTSSTEAKNIQYF	TGCGCCAGCAGCCCCGGGACTAGCTCAACCGAAGCCAAAAACATTCAGTACTTC
NA	TRBV3-1/TRBV3-2	NA	TRBJ1-3	CASSPFEGVNGNTIYF	TGTGCCAGCAGCCCCTTCGAGGGCGTTAATGGAAACACCATATATTTT
NA	TRBV14	NA	TRBJ1-5	CASSQVLGSFGSWPQHF	TGTGCCAGCAGCCAAGTGTTGGGCAGCTTCGGATCGTGGCCCCAGCATTTT
TRBD1	TRBV3-1/TRBV3-2	NA	TRBJ1-6	CASSLRDRGSSPLHF	TGTGCCAGCAGCTTGCGGGACAGGGGTAGTTCACCCCTCCACTTT
TRBD1	TRBV3-1/TRBV3-2	NA	TRBJ1-4	CASSHRQGARSEKLFF	TGTGCCAGCAGCCACAGACAGGGGGCGCGGAGCGAAAAACTGTTTTTT
TRBD1	TRBV5-1	NA	TRBJ1-1	CASRSWTGANTEAFF	TGCGCCAGCAGAAGTTGGACAGGAGCGAACACTGAAGCTTTCTTT
TRBD1	TRBV6-5	NA	TRBJ1-1	CASSRDRGPYEAFF	TGTGCCAGCAGTAGAGACAGGGGCCCATATGAAGCTTTCTTT
NA	TRBV2	NA	TRBJ2-3	CASSGRLRGGTDTQYF	TGTGCCAGCAGTGGTCGTTTAAGGGGTGGCACAGATACGCAGTATTTT
TRBD1	TRBV7-3	NA	TRBJ1-1	CASSRRQGTEAFF	TGTGCCAGCAGCCGTCGACAGGGCACTGAAGCTTTCTTT
NA	TRBV9	NA	TRBJ1-1	CASSVGEELNTEAFF	TGTGCCAGCAGCGTAGGAGAAGAGCTGAACACTGAAGCTTTCTTT
NA	TRBV2	many	TRBJ2-2	CASQGRGNTGELFF	TGTGCCAGCCAGGGGCGTGGGAACACCGGGGAGCTGTTTTTT
TRBD1	TRBV10-3	few	TRBJ1-1	CAGRQGDYTEAFF	TGTGCCGGCAGACAGGGGGATTACACTGAAGCTTTCTTT
TRBD2	TRBV19	NA	TRBJ2-1	CASKSGARSYNEQFF	TGTGCCAGTAAAAGCGGGGCCCGCTCCTACAATGAGCAGTTCTTC
NA	TRBV5-6	many	TRBJ1-6	CASSPRGSSSYNSPLHF	TGTGCCAGCAGCCCTCGGGGGAGTAGCTCCTATAATTCACCCCTCCACTTT
TRBD1	TRBV9	NA	TRBJ1-1	CASSPWTGGLFEAFF	TGTGCCAGCAGCCCGTGGACAGGGGGCTTGTTTGAAGCTTTCTTT
NA	TRBV18	NA	TRBJ2-7	CASSADRQGGYF	TGTGCCAGCTCAGCGGACAGGCAGGGGGGGTACTTC
TRBD1	TRBV19	NA	TRBJ1-6	CASSTGQGANSPLHF	TGTGCCAGTAGTACGGGACAGGGTGCTAATTCACCCCTCCACTTT
NA	TRBV6-5	NA	TRBJ2-3	CASSYGGPTDTQYF	TGTGCCAGCAGTTACGGAGGCCCCACAGATACGCAGTATTTT
TRBD1	TRBV5-4	NA	TRBJ1-6	CASSTTGVRSPLHF	TGTGCCAGCAGCACCACAGGGGTTCGGTCACCCCTCCACTTT
NA	TRBV5-1	NA	TRBJ1-5	CASSLGVLDSPNQPQHF	TGCGCCAGCAGCTTGGGAGTTTTGGACAGCCCCAATCAGCCCCAGCATTTT
TRBD1	TRBV2	NA	TRBJ1-6	CASSDLGQGGSPLHF	TGTGCCAGCAGTGACTTGGGACAGGGAGGGTCACCCCTCCACTTT
NA	TRBV5-5	NA	TRBJ1-2	CASSLTDYGYTF	TGTGCCAGCAGCTTGACTGACTATGGCTACACCTTC
NA	TRBV3-1/TRBV3-2	NA	TRBJ1-6	CASSQESSGSPLHF	TGTGCCAGCAGCCAAGAATCCTCGGGATCACCCCTCCACTTT
TRBD2	TRBV29-1	NA	TRBJ2-1	CSVADRRGGEGRLF	TGCAGCGTTGCCGATCGGCGGGGGGGCGAAGGTAGGCTCTTC
NA	TRBV19	NA	TRBJ2-2	CASREDRNTGELFF	TGTGCCAGTAGAGAGGACAGGAACACCGGGGAGCTGTTTTTT
TRBD2	TRBV7-2	NA	TRBJ2-3	CASSFAGGAQDTQYF	TGTGCCAGCAGCTTTGCGGGGGGCGCACAAGATACGCAGTATTTT
NA	TRBV9	NA	TRBJ2-7	CASSVSTGYEQYF	TGTGCCAGCAGCGTATCTACAGGCTACGAGCAGTACTTC
NA	TRBV7-6	NA	TRBJ1-4	CASSLDTGATNEKLFF	TGTGCCAGCAGCTTGGACACAGGCGCAACTAATGAAAAACTGTTTTTT
NA	TRBV2	once	TRBJ1-1	CASSPNTEAFF	TGTGCCAGCAGTCCAAACACTGAAGCTTTCTTT
TRBD2	TRBV4-1	NA	TRBJ2-2	CASSPLVSGGSNTGELFF	TGCGCCAGCAGCCCCCTAGTTAGCGGGGGGTCTAACACCGGGGAGCTGTTTTTT
TRBD2	TRBV4-3	NA	TRBJ2-3	CASSQDLSGLAGTTDTQYF	TGCGCCAGCAGCCAAGACTTGTCAGGACTAGCGGGGACCACAGATACGCAGTATTTT
NA	TRBV27	NA	TRBJ2-5	CASSMGGNQETQYF	TGTGCCAGCAGCATGGGCGGGAACCAAGAGACCCAGTACTTC
TRBD1	TRBV3-1/TRBV3-2	NA	TRBJ1-4	CASRGTGGEKLFF	TGTGCCAGCAGGGGGACAGGGGGGGAAAAACTGTTTTTT
TRBD1	TRBV2	NA	TRBJ1-6	CASRADRAYSPLHF	TGTGCCAGCAGGGCCGACAGGGCCTATTCACCCCTCCACTTT
NA	TRBV4-1	NA	TRBJ2-3	CASSQVSSSYLDTQYF	TGCGCCAGCAGCCAAGTTTCGTCTAGTTATCTAGATACGCAGTATTTT
TRBD1	TRBV19	once	TRBJ1-1	CASSKSPGQGVTEAFF	TGTGCCAGTAGTAAGAGCCCGGGACAGGGGGTCACTGAAGCTTTCTTT
TRBD1	TRBV10-2	NA	TRBJ1-3	CASSPGQANYGNTIYF	TGCGCCAGCAGCCCCGGACAGGCAAATTATGGAAACACCATATATTTT
NA	TRBV16	once	TRBJ1-4	CASSGAAGEKLFF	TGTGCCAGCAGCGGGGCCGCGGGAGAAAAACTGTTTTTT
TRBD1	TRBV5-1	once	TRBJ2-3	CASRAGGFSRTDTQYF	TGCGCCAGCAGGGCAGGGGGTTTTTCCCGCACAGATACGCAGTATTTT
TRBD1	TRBV5-1	NA	TRBJ2-7	CASSLAGTGSYEQYF	TGCGCCAGCAGCTTGGCAGGGACAGGCTCCTACGAGCAGTACTTC